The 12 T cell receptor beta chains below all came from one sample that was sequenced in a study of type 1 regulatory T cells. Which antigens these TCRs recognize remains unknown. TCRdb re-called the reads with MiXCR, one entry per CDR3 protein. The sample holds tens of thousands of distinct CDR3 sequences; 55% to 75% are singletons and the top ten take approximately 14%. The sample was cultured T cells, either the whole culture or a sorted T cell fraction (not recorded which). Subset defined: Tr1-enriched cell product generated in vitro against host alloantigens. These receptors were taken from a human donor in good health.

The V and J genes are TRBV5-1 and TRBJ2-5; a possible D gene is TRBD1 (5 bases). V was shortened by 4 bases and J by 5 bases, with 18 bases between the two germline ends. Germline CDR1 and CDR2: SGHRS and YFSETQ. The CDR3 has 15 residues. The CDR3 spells CASSGLSGKGETQYF. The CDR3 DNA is TGCGCCAGCAGCGGATTATCAGGGAAGGGGGAGACCCAGTACTTC.

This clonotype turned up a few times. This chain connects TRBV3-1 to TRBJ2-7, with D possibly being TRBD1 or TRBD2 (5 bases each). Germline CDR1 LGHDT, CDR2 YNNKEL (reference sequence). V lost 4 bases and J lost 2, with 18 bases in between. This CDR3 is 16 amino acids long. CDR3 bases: TGTGCCAGCAGCCCCACCCCCTGGGGGTTAACCTACGAGCAGTACTTC. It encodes CASSPTPWGLTYEQYF.

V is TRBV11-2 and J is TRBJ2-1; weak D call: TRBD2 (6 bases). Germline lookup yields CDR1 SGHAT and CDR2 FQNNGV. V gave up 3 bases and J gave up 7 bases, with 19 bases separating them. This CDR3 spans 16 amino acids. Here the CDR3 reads CASSLGVSGSRNEQFF. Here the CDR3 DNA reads TGTGCCAGCAGCTTGGGGGTTAGCGGTTCCAGGAATGAGCAGTTCTTC. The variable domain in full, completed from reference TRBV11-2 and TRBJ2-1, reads EAGVAQSPRYKIIEKRQSVAFWCNPISGHATLYWYQQILGQGPKLLIQFQNNGVVDDSQLPKDRFSAERLKGVDSTLKIQPAKLEDSAVYLCASSLGVSGSRNEQFFGPGTRLTVL.

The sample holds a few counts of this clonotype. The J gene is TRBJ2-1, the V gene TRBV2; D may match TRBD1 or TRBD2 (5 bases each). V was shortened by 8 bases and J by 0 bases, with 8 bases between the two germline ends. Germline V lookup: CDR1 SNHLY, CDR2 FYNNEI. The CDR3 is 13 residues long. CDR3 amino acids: CASGTFSYNEQFF. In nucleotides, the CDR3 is TGTGCCAGCGGGACGTTCTCCTACAATGAGCAGTTCTTC.

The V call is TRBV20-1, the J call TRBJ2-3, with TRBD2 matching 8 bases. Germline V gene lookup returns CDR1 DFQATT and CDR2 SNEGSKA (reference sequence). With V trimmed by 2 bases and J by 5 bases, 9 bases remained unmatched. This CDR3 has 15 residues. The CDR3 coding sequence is TGCAGTGCTAGAAATAGCGGGGCCCTGGAAGATACGCAGTATTTT. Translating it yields CSARNSGALEDTQYF.

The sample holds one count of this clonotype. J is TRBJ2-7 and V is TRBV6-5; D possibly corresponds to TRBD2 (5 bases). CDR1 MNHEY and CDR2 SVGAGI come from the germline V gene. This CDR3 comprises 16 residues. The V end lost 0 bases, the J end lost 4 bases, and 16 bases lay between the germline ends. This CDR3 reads CASSYSSPGEGYEQYF. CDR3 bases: TGTGCCAGCAGTTACTCGAGTCCGGGTGAGGGTTACGAGCAGTACTTC.

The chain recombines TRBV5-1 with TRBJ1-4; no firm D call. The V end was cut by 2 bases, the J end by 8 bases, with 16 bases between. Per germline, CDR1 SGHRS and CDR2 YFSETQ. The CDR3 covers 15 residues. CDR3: CASSFSGSGWEKLFF. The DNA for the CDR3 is TGCGCCAGCAGCTTCTCGGGGAGCGGATGGGAAAAACTGTTTTTT.

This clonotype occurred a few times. This CDR3 reads CASSFNRNTEAFF. CDR3 in DNA: TGTGCCAGCAGTTTTAACAGAAACACTGAAGCTTTCTTT. The chain joins TRBV12-3 or TRBV12-4 to TRBJ1-1; D unclear. The CDR3 consists of 13 residues. Deletions cut 3 bases from V and 2 bases from J, with 7 bases between.

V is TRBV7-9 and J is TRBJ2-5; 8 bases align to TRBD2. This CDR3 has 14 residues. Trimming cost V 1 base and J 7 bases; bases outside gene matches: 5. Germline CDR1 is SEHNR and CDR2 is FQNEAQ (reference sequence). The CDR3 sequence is CASSLVAGSGTQYF. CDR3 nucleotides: TGTGCCAGCAGCTTAGTAGCGGGGTCGGGGACCCAGTACTTC.

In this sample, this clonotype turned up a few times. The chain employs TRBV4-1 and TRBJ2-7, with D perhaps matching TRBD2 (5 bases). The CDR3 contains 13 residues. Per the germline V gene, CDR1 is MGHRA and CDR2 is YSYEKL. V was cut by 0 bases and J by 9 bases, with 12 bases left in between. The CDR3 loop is CASSQEGGLMQYF. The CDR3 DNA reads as TGCGCCAGCAGCCAAGAAGGAGGACTTATGCAGTACTTC.

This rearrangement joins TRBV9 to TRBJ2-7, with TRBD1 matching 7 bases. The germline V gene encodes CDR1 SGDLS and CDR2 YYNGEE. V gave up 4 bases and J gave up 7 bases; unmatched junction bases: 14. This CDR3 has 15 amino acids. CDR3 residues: CASSLGTVPTMEQYF. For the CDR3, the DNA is TGTGCCAGCAGCCTTGGGACAGTACCTACGATGGAGCAGTACTTC.

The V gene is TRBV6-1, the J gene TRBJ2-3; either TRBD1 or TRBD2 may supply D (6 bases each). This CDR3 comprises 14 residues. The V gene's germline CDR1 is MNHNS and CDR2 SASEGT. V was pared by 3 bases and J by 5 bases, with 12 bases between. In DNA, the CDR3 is TGTGCCAGCAGTGACCGGGGGCGCAGAGATACGCAGTATTTT. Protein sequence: CASSDRGRRDTQYF.